The TCR beta chain described here comes from a study of beta chain features in type 1 diabetes. Study as a whole: The patients were much like the healthy donors in age, gender and cell yields.

This clone appeared a few times. CDR1 is MNHEY, CDR2 SVGAGI, per germline. V was pared by 6 bases and J by 12 bases, with 23 bases between. The CDR3 spans 14 residues. All of the isolated RNA was reverse transcribed, so expressed TCRB transcripts were sequenced. Clones were read by immunoSEQ multiplex PCR, and TCRdb kept only the in-frame ones, dropping some. The sample records about 340,000 clones, 6.5% to 10% being singletons. The sequencing input was central memory CD4+ T cells from blood. The gene calls are TRBV6-5 and TRBJ1-1; maybe TRBD1 (5 bases). The sequence came from a woman in her late teens or twenties in good health. The CDR3 region has the DNA TGTGCCAGCAGACAATCTCAAATGACAGTGCGATCTTTCTTT. Its protein is CASRQSQMTVRSFF.